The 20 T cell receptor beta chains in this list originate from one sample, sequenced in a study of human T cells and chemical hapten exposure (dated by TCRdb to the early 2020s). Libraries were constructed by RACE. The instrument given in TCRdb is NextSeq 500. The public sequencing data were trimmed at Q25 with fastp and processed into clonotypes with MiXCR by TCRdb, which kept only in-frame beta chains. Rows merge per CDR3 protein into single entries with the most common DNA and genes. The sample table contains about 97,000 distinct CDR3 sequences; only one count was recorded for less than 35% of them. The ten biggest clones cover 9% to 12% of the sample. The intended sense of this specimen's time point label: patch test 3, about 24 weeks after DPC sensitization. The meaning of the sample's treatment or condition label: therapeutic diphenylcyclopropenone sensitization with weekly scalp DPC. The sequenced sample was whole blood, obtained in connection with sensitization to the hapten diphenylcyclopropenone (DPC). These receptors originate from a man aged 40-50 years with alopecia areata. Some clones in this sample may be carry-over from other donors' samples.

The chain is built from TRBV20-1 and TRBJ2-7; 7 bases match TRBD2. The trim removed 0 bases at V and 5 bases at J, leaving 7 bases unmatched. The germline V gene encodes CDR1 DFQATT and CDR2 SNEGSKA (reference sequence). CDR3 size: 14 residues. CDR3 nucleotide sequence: TGCAGTGCTAGAGACGGGCCCGGGACTAACGAGCAGTACTTC. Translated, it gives CSARDGPGTNEQYF.

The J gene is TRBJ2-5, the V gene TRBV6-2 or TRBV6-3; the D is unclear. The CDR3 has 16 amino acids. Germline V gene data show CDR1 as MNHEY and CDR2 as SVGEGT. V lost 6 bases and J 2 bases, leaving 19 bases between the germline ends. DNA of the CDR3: TGTGCCAGCAGGCCTAACCCCCGGCAGCGTCAAGAGACCCAGTACTTC. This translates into CASRPNPRQRQETQYF.

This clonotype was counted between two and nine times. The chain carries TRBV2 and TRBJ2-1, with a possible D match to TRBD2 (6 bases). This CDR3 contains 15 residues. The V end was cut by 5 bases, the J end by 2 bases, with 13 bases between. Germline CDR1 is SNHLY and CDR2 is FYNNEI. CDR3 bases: TGTGCCAGCAGTTCCGAGCGGGCACCCTACAATGAGCAGTTCTTC. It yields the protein CASSSERAPYNEQFF.

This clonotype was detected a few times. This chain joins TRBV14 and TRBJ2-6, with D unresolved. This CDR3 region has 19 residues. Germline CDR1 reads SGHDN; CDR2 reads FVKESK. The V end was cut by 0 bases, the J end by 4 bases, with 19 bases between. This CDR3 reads CASSQDKAAVRWGANVLTF. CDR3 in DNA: TGTGCCAGCAGCCAAGATAAGGCGGCAGTGCGTTGGGGGGCCAACGTCCTGACTTTC.

CDR3 nucleotides: TGTGCCAGCAGCAAAATCGGGGGGGCTGGAAACACCATATATTTT. Amino acid sequence: CASSKIGGAGNTIYF. V is TRBV28 and J is TRBJ1-3, with D perhaps TRBD1 (5 bases). This CDR3 comprises 15 residues. V was cut by 6 bases and J by 2 bases, with 14 bases left in between. Looked up from germline, CDR1 is MDHEN and CDR2 is SYDVKM.

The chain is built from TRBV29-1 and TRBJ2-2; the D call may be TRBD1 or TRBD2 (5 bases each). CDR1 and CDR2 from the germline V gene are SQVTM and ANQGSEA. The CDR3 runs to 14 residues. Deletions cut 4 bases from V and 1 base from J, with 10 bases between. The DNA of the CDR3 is TGCAGCGTTGTCGGGACCCAGAACACCGGGGAGCTGTTTTTT. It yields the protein CSVVGTQNTGELFF.

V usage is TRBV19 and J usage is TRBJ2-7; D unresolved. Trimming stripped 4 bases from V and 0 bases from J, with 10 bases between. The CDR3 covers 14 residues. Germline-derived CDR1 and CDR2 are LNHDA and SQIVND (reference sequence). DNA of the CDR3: TGTGCCAGTAGTAGAGACCGAAACTCCTACGAGCAGTACTTC. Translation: CASSRDRNSYEQYF.

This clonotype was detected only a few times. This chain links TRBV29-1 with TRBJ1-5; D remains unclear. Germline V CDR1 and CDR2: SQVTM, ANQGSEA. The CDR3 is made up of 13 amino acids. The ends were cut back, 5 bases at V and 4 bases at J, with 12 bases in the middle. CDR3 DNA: TGCAGCGTTCGTGCGGGCCTTAATCAGCCCCAGCATTTT. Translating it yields CSVRAGLNQPQHF.

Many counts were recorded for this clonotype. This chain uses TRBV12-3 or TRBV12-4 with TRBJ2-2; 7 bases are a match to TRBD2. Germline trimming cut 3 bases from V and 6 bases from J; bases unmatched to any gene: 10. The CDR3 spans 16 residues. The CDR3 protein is CASSLFTSAIPGELFF. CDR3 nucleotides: TGTGCCAGCAGTTTGTTCACTAGCGCCATCCCCGGGGAGCTGTTTTTT.

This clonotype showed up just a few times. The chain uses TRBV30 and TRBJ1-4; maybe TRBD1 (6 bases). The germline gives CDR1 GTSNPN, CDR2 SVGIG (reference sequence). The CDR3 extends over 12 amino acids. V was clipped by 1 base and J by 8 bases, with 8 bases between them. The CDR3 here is CAWSAQGEKLFF. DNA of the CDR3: TGTGCCTGGAGTGCCCAGGGGGAAAAACTGTTTTTT.

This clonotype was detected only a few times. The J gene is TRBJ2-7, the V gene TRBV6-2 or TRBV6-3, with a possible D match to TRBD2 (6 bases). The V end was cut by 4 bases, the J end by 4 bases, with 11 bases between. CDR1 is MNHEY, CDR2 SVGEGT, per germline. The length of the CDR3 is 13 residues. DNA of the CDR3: TGTGCCAGCAGTTTTTGGGGGAGGTACGAGCAGTACTTC. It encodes CASSFWGRYEQYF.

This CDR3 reads CASSPRQAGEETQYF. CDR3 DNA: TGTGCCAGCAGCCCTCGACAGGCGGGGGAAGAGACCCAGTACTTC. V usage is TRBV3-1 and J usage is TRBJ2-5; perhaps TRBD2 as D (7 bases). This CDR3 has 15 residues. Germline CDR1 and CDR2: LGHDT and YNNKEL (reference sequence). V was pared by 4 bases and J by 3 bases, with 15 bases between.

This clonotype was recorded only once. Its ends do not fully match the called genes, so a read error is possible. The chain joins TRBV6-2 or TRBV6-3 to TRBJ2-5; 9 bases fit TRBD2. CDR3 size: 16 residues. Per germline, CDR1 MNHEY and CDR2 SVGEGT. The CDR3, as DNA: TGTGCCAGCAGTACCCAGCGGGGGGAGTACCAAGGGACCCAGTACTTC. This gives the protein CASSTQRGEYQGTQYF.

CDR3 in amino acids: CASSQQNNEQFF. The DNA for the CDR3 is TGTGCCAGCAGCCAGCAGAACAATGAGCAGTTCTTC. The chain employs TRBV5-5 and TRBJ2-1; D remains unclear. This CDR3 is 12 amino acids long. Deletions cut 4 bases from V and 5 bases from J, with 7 bases between. CDR1 and CDR2 (germline): SGHKS, YYEKEE (reference sequence).

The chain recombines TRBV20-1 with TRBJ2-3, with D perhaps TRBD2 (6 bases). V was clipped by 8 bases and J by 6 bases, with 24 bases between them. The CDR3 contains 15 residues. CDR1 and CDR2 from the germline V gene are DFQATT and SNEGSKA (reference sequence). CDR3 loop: CSLKRARTTPDTQYF. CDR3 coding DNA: TGCAGTCTCAAGCGGGCCCGGACAACCCCCGATACGCAGTATTTT.

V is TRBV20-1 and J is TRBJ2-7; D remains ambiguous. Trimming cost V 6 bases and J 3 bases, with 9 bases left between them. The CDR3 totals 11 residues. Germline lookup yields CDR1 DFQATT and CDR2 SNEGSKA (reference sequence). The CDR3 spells CSAPARYEQYF. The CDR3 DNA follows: TGCAGTGCCCCAGCTCGCTACGAGCAGTACTTC.

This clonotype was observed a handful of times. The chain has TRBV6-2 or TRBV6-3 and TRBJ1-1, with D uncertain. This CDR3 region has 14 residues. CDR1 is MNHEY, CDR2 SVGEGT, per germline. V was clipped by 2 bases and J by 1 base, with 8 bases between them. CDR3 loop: CASSYPWTNTEAFF. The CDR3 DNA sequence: TGTGCCAGCAGTTACCCATGGACGAACACTGAAGCTTTCTTT.

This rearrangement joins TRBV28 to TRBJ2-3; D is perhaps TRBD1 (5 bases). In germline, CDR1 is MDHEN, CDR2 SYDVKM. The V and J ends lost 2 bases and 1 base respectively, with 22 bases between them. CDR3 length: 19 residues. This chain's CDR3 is CASSLPAQDTVWGTDTQYF. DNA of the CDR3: TGTGCCAGCAGTTTACCCGCCCAGGACACGGTTTGGGGCACAGATACGCAGTATTTT.

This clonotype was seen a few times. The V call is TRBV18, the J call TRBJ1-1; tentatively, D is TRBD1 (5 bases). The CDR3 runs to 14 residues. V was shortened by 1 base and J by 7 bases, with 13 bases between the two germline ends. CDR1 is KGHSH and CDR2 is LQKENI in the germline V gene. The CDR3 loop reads CASSPLRDRVEAFF. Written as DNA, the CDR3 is TGTGCCAGCTCACCACTTAGGGACCGCGTTGAAGCTTTCTTT.

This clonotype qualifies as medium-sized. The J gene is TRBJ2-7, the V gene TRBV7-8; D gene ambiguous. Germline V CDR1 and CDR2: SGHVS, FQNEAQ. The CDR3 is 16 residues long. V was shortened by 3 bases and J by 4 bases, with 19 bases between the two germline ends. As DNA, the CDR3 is TGTGCCAGCAGCTTGGGAACGGATGCCTATAGTTACGAGCAGTACTTC. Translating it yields CASSLGTDAYSYEQYF.